The next 18 T cell receptor beta chains were all read from a single sample in a study of tissue T cells after allogeneic stem cell transplantation. Generated by immunoSEQ multiplex PCR, the TCRdb table keeps only in-frame clones and is missing some. The table records about 48,000 clones, around 73% of them present only once. The sample taken for sequencing was sorted cells pooled from one or two spleens. These receptors originate from a pool of C57BL/6 mice in good health.

Remarks on this clone: Genes here carry mouse names. The read finishes 1 residue shy of the CDR3 end, and the germline J gene is used to complete it. The chain is built from TRBV16 and TRBJ2-3; D may be TRBD1 or TRBD2 (5 bases each). The CDR3 totals 13 residues. Trimming cost V 0 bases and J 10 bases, with 11 bases left between them. Germline lookup yields CDR1 SGHSA and CDR2 FRNQAP. CDR3 region: CASSLDHGGALYF. The CDR3 bases that were read are TGTGCAAGCAGCTTAGATCACGGGGGAGCGCTGTAT.

On this clone itself: Any gene name here is a mouse gene name. The covered CDR3 bases are TGTGGTGCTAGGGACCGGGGGGGCTATGCTGAGCAGTTC. Translated: CGARDRGGYAEQF. The CDR3 in full is CGARDRGGYAEQFF. This chain connects TRBV20 to TRBJ2-1, with 7 bases matching TRBD2. The read stops 1 residue short of the end of the CDR3; the missing end is completed from the germline J gene. CDR3 length equals 14 residues. In germline, CDR1 is GFQATS, CDR2 STVNSAI. V shed 0 bases and J 3 bases; nucleotides not matched to a gene: 2.

Details on this clone: Genes and germline come from the mouse. With the read ending 1 residue before the CDR3 end, the germline J gene is used to fill in that end. The gene calls are TRBV19 and TRBJ2-4; the match to TRBD1 covers 7 bases. The CDR3 extends over 14 amino acids. CDR1 is FNHDT and CDR2 is SITEND in the germline V gene (reference sequence). J lost 1 base, V lost 4 bases, and 3 bases had no gene match. This chain's CDR3 is CASSHRGGQNTLYF. Partial CDR3 DNA: TGTGCCAGCAGTCACAGGGGAGGTCAAAACACCTTGTAC.

Details on this clone: All gene names here are mouse names. The CDR3 extends 1 residue past the end of the read, so its final part is completed from the germline J gene. V is TRBV3 and J is TRBJ2-4; D perhaps matches TRBD2 (5 bases). Trimming pared 1 base from V and 0 bases from J, leaving 8 bases between. The germline V gene has CDR1 SNHLY and CDR2 FYNGKV (reference sequence). The CDR3 has 15 residues. This CDR3 is CASSLVWESQNTLYF. The covered CDR3 bases are TGTGCCAGCAGCTTAGTCTGGGAGAGTCAAAACACCTTGTAC.

About this clone itself: The gene names here belong to mouse. The read finishes 1 residue shy of the CDR3 end, and the germline J gene is used to complete it. The chain is built from TRBV12-1 and TRBJ2-3; TRBD2 is a possible D gene (6 bases). Trimming removed 2 bases at V and 6 bases at J, with 11 bases between. The CDR3 runs 13 residues. Germline V gene data show CDR1 as SGHSN and CDR2 as HYEKVE. The CDR3 DNA, read in part, is TGTGCCAGCTCTCCCGGACTGTACGAAACGCTGTAT. This sequence encodes CASSPGLYETLY. The entire CDR3 sequence reads CASSPGLYETLYF.

Note on this clone: The genes and germline here are from mouse. Read data end 1 residue before the CDR3 end; the end is taken from the germline J gene. The chain combines TRBV12-2 with TRBJ1-4; 8 nucleotides agree with TRBD1. This CDR3 is 15 amino acids long. CDR1 is SGHLS, CDR2 HYDKME, per germline. The junction had 1 base not matched to a gene; V was cut back by 2 bases and J by 0 bases. The CDR3 reads CASSPDRVSNERLFF. CDR3 DNA (partial): TGTGCCAGCTCTCCGGACAGGGTTTCCAACGAAAGATTATTT.

A word on this clone: Gene names and germline match the mouse. The sequence runs out 1 residue before the end of the CDR3; the remainder is reconstructed from the germline J gene. The chain employs TRBV13-3 and TRBJ2-2; 11 nucleotides agree with TRBD2. Germline values: CDR1 NNHDY, CDR2 SYVADS. The CDR3 consists of 15 residues. V dropped 2 bases and J dropped 6; count of bases not matched to a gene: 3. The CDR3 is CASSEGDWGPGQLYF. The CDR3 bases that were read are TGTGCCAGCAGTGAGGGGGACTGGGGGCCCGGGCAGCTCTAC.

This clone was seen just once. Gene names refer to mouse genes. The observed sequence ends 1 residue before the CDR3 terminus, with the missing tail filled in from the germline J gene. The chain couples TRBV5 to TRBJ1-3; the match to TRBD1 covers 8 bases. Germline values: CDR1 LGHNA, CDR2 YNLKQL (reference sequence). The CDR3 has 15 residues. The trim removed 0 bases at V and 4 bases at J, leaving 2 bases unmatched. The sequenced part of the CDR3 DNA is TGTGCCAGCAGCCAAGACAGGGGGCGCGGAAATACGCTCTAT. Translated, it gives CASSQDRGRGNTLY. The CDR3 as a whole reads CASSQDRGRGNTLYF.

With regard to this clone: These gene names are mouse names. The CDR3 extends 1 residue past the end of the read, so its final part is completed from the germline J gene. The chain has TRBV29 and TRBJ1-5; D is uncertain. Looked up from germline, CDR1 is MSHET and CDR2 is SYDVDS. The V and J ends lost 4 bases and 0 bases respectively, with 4 bases between them. The CDR3 is 13 residues long. This CDR3 reads CASSSNNNQAPLF. Partial CDR3 DNA: TGTGCTAGCAGTTCAAATAACAACCAGGCTCCGCTT.

On this clone itself: Gene names refer to mouse genes. The DNA ends 1 residue before the CDR3 does, and the rest of the CDR3 is filled in from the germline J gene. The chain employs TRBV17 and TRBJ2-7; D call uncertain. Germline CDR1 and CDR2: MNHDT and YYDKIL. V dropped 8 bases and J dropped 4 bases, with 3 bases sitting between them. The CDR3 runs to 9 residues. This CDR3 is CASGYEQYF. The sequenced CDR3 bases are TGTGCTAGCGGGTATGAACAGTAC.

Remarks on this clone: Gene names refer to mouse genes. From the germline J gene comes the end of the CDR3, since the read stops 1 residue before it. The chain is built from TRBV5 and TRBJ1-3, with TRBD1 matching over 7 bases. The CDR3 totals 17 residues. After removal of 0 bases from V and 0 bases from J, the junction contained 5 bases not matched to a gene. CDR1 is LGHNA and CDR2 is YNLKQL in the germline V gene (reference sequence). This chain's CDR3 is CASSQDSGGPSGNTLYF. Incomplete CDR3 DNA: TGTGCCAGCAGCCAAGATTCAGGGGGGCCTTCTGGAAATACGCTCTAT.

This clone was seen only a few times. Gene labels here are mouse ones. This CDR3 is CASSTGGYEQYF. Partial CDR3 DNA: TGTGCCAGCAGCACTGGGGGGTATGAACAGTAC. This sequence joins TRBV13-1 and TRBJ2-7, with TRBD2 matching 9 bases. The CDR3 end is not reached by the read, which stops 1 residue before it; the germline J gene fills it in. Germline loops: CDR1 NSHNY, CDR2 SYGAGN. The CDR3 is made up of 12 amino acids. J gave up 4 bases and V 5 bases, and 1 base lay outside the gene matches.

Details on this clone: Gene and germline names: mouse. The CDR3 end is not reached by the read, which stops 1 residue before it; the germline J gene fills it in. The chain uses TRBV24 and TRBJ1-1; D call uncertain. Between the trimmed V and J ends, which lost 1 base and 1 base, there was a span of 7 bases. CDR1 is KGHTA, CDR2 FRNEEI, per germline. The CDR3 runs to 14 residues. The sequenced part of the CDR3 DNA is TGTGCCAGCAGTCTGTGCGACAAAAACACAGAAGTCTTC. The encoded protein is CASSLCDKNTEVF. The CDR3 in full is CASSLCDKNTEVFF.

This clone has only one observation. Genes and germline are mouse. The CDR3 end lies 1 residue beyond the end of the read and is filled in from the germline J gene. V and J are TRBV31 and TRBJ2-4; either TRBD1 or TRBD2 may fit D (5 bases each). The germline V gene has CDR1 GKSSPN and CDR2 SITVG. Trimming left V 0 bases short and J 1 base short, with 11 bases between. This CDR3 contains 15 residues. The CDR3: CAWSLVGRGQNTLYF. The part of the CDR3 DNA that was read is TGTGCCTGGAGTCTAGTGGGACGGGGTCAAAACACCTTGTAC.

There are a few counts of this clone. Gene names are mouse gene names. The CDR3 end lies 1 residue beyond the end of the read and is filled in from the germline J gene. The V and J genes are TRBV13-1 and TRBJ2-7; 8 nucleotides line up with TRBD2. The CDR3 has 14 residues. From germline, CDR1 is NSHNY and CDR2 SYGAGN. V shed 0 bases and J 4 bases; nucleotides not matched to a gene: 3. CDR3 residues: CASSDALGEYEQYF. The sequenced CDR3 bases are TGTGCCAGCAGTGATGCACTGGGGGAGTATGAACAGTAC.

Remarks on this clone: The gene names here belong to mouse. Read sequence stops 1 residue before the CDR3 end, and the germline J gene provides the missing end. V is TRBV20 and J is TRBJ2-1, with 7 bases fitting TRBD1. Germline V gives CDR1 GFQATS, CDR2 STVNSAI. With 0 bases clipped from V and 1 base from J, the junction kept 0 bases outside the gene matches. The CDR3 is made up of 14 amino acids. The sequenced part of the CDR3 DNA is TGTGGTGCTAGGGACAGGGGGAACTATGCTGAGCAGTTC. Translating it yields CGARDRGNYAEQF. In full, the CDR3 is CGARDRGNYAEQFF.

A word on this clone: Genes and germline are mouse. The read terminates 1 residue before the CDR3 end, so the remaining end is supplied by the germline J gene. This sequence joins TRBV13-2 and TRBJ2-3; 10 bases fit TRBD2. The CDR3 covers 17 residues. Per the germline V gene, CDR1 is NNHNN and CDR2 is SYGAGS (reference sequence). Trimming at V came to 0 bases and at J to 1 base, leaving 5 bases not matched to a gene. The DNA read from the CDR3 is TGTGCCAGCGGTGATGCCTGGGGGGGCGCCGGTGCAGAAACGCTGTAT. Its protein product is CASGDAWGGAGAETLY. The entire CDR3 is CASGDAWGGAGAETLYF.

Of note for this clone: All gene names here are mouse names. The sequenced fragment ends 1 residue before the CDR3 boundary, so the rest is inferred from the germline J gene. V and J are TRBV12-2 and TRBJ1-6; tentatively, D is TRBD1 (6 bases). TRBJ1-6 is flagged as an ORF with uncertain function. Trimming removed 3 bases at V and 7 bases at J, with 12 bases between. The CDR3 is made up of 14 amino acids. Germline-derived CDR1 and CDR2 are SGHLS and HYDKME. CDR3 DNA, as far as it was read: TGTGCCAGCTCTTACAGGGAGGGGAATTCGCCCCTCTAC. This encodes CASSYREGNSPLY. In full, the CDR3 is CASSYREGNSPLYF.